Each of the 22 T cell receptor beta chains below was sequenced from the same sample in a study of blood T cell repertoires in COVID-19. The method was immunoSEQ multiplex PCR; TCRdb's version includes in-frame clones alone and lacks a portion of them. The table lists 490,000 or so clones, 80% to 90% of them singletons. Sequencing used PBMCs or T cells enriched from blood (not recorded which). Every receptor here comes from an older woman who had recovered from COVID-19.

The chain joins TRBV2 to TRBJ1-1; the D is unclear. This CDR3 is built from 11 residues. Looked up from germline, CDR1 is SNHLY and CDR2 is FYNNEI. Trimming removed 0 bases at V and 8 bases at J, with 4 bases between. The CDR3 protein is CASSEASEAFF. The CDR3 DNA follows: TGTGCCAGCAGTGAAGCTTCAGAAGCTTTCTTT. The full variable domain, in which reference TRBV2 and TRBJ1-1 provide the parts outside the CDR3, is EPEVTQTPSHQVTQMGQEVILRCVPISNHLYFYWYRQILGQKVEFLVSFYNNEISEKSEIFDDQFSVERPDGSNFTLKIRSTKLEDSAMYFCASSEASEAFFGQGTRLTVV.

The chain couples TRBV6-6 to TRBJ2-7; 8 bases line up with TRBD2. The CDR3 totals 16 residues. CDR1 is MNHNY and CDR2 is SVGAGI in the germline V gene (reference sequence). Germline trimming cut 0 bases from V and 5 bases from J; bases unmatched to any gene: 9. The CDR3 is CASSYSVAGPNHEQYF. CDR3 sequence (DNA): TGTGCCAGCAGTTACTCGGTAGCGGGGCCCAACCACGAGCAGTACTTC.

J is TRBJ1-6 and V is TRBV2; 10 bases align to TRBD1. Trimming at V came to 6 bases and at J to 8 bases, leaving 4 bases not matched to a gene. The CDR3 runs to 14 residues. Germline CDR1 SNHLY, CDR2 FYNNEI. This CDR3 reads CASRRGTGDSPLHF. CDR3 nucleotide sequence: TGTGCCAGCAGGCGCGGGACAGGGGATTCACCCCTCCACTTT.

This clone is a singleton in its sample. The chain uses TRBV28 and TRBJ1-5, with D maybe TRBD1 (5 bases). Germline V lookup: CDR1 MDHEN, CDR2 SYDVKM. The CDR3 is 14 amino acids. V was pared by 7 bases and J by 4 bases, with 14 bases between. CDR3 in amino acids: CASNIVGANQPQHF. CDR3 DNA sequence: TGTGCCAGCAATATCGTAGGGGCTAATCAGCCCCAGCATTTT.

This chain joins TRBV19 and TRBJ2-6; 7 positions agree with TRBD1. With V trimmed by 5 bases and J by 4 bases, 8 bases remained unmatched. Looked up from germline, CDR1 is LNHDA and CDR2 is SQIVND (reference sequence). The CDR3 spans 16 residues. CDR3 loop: CASSGYRGGGANVLTF. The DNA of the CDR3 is TGTGCCAGTAGTGGGTACAGGGGCGGCGGGGCCAACGTCCTGACTTTC.

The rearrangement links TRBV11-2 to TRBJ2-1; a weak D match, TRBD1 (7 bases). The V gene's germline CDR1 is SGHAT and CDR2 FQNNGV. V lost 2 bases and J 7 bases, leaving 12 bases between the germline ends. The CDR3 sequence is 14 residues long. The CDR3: CASSLLPGGNEQFF. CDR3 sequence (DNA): TGTGCCAGCAGCTTATTGCCAGGGGGGAATGAGCAGTTCTTC. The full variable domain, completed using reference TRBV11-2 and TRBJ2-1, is EAGVAQSPRYKIIEKRQSVAFWCNPISGHATLYWYQQILGQGPKLLIQFQNNGVVDDSQLPKDRFSAERLKGVDSTLKIQPAKLEDSAVYLCASSLLPGGNEQFFGPGTRLTVL.

The CDR3 sequence is CASSFRDSNQPQHF. CDR3 DNA: TGTGCCAGCAGTTTCCGGGATAGCAATCAGCCCCAGCATTTT. The chain couples TRBV28 to TRBJ1-5; D is undetermined. Trimming cost V 3 bases and J 0 bases, with 6 bases left between them. The CDR3 contains 14 residues. Germline-derived CDR1 and CDR2 are MDHEN and SYDVKM. Based on the CDR3 plus reference TRBV28 and TRBJ1-5, the full variable domain is DVKVTQSSRYLVKRTGEKVFLECVQDMDHENMFWYRQDPGLGLRLIYFSYDVKMKEKGDIPEGYSVSREKKERFSLILESASTNQTSMYLCASSFRDSNQPQHFGDGTRLSIL.

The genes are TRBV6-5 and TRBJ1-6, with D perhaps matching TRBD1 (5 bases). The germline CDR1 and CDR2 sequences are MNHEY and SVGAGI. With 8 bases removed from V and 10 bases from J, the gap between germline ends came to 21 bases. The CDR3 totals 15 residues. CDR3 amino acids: CASGPEGRVYSPLHF. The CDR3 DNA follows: TGTGCCAGCGGCCCCGAGGGGAGGGTATACTCACCCCTCCACTTT.

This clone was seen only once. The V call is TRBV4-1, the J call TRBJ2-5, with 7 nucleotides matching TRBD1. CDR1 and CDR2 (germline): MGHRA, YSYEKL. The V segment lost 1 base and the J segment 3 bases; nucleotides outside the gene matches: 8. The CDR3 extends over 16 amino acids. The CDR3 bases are TGCGCCAGCAGCCAAGCTCGACCCGGACAGGAAGAGACCCAGTACTTC. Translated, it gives CASSQARPGQEETQYF.

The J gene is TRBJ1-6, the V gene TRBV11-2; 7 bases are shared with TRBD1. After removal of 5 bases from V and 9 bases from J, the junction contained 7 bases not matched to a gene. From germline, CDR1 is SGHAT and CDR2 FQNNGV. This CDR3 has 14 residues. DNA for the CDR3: TGTGCCAGCAGCGTAGGGACAGTTTTTTCACCCCTCCACTTT. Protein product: CASSVGTVFSPLHF.

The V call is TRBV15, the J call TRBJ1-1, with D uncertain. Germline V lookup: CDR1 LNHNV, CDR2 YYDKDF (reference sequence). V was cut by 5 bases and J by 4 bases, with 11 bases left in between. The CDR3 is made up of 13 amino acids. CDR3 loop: CATSYERGTEAFF. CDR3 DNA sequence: TGTGCCACCAGCTACGAGCGGGGCACTGAAGCTTTCTTT.

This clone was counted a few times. CDR3 bases: TGTGCCAGCAGCTTGGGACTAGCGGGGGGGCGTGAGACCCAGTACTTC. This gives the protein CASSLGLAGGRETQYF. The chain couples TRBV11-2 to TRBJ2-5; 16 bases fit TRBD2. This CDR3 has 16 residues. Unmatched junction bases numbered 3, after V lost 3 bases and J lost 5 bases. The germline V gene encodes CDR1 SGHAT and CDR2 FQNNGV. Supplemented by reference TRBV11-2 and TRBJ2-5, the full variable domain reads EAGVAQSPRYKIIEKRQSVAFWCNPISGHATLYWYQQILGQGPKLLIQFQNNGVVDDSQLPKDRFSAERLKGVDSTLKIQPAKLEDSAVYLCASSLGLAGGRETQYFGPGTRLLVL.

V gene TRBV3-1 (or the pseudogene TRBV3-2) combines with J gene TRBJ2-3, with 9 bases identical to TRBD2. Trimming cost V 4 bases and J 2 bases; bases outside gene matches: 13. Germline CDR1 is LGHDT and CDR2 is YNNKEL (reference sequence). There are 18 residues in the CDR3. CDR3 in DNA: TGTGCCAGCAGCCGAGGGCTAGCGGGGACCTACCTCACAGATACGCAGTATTTT. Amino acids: CASSRGLAGTYLTDTQYF.

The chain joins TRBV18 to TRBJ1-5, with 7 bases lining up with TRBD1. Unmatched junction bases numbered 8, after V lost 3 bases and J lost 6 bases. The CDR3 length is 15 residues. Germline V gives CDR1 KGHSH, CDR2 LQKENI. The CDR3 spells CASSPGTEDSQPQHF. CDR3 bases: TGTGCCAGCTCACCGGGGACAGAGGATAGTCAGCCCCAGCATTTT.

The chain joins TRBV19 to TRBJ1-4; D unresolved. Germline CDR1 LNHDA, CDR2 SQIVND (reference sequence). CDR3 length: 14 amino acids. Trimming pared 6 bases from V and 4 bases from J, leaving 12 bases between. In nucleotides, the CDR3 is TGTGCCAGTAGCCGGGGTGACTTTAATGAAAAACTGTTTTTT. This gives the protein CASSRGDFNEKLFF.

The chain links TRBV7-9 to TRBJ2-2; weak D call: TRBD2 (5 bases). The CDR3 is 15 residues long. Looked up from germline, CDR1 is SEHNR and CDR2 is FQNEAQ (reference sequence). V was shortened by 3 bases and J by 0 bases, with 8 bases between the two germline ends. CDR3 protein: CASSFDYPNTGELFF. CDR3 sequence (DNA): TGTGCCAGCAGCTTCGACTACCCGAACACCGGGGAGCTGTTTTTT.

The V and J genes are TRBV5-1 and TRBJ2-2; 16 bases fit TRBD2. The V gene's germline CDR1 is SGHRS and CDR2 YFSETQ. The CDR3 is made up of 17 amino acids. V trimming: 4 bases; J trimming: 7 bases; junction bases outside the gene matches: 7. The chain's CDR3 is CASSPPGLAGGGGELFF. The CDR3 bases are TGCGCCAGCAGCCCCCCGGGACTAGCGGGGGGGGGCGGGGAGCTGTTTTTT. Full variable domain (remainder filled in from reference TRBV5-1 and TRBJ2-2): KAGVTQTPRYLIKTRGQQVTLSCSPISGHRSVSWYQQTPGQGLQFLFEYFSETQRNKGNFPGRFSGRQFSNSRSEMNVSTLELGDSALYLCASSPPGLAGGGGELFFGEGSRLTVL.

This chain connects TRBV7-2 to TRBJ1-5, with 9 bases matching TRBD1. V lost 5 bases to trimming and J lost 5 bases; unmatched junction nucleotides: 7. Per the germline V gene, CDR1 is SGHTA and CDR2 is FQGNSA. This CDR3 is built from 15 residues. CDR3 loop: CASSLQTGGHQPQHF. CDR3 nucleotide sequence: TGTGCCAGCAGCCTCCAAACAGGGGGCCATCAGCCCCAGCATTTT.

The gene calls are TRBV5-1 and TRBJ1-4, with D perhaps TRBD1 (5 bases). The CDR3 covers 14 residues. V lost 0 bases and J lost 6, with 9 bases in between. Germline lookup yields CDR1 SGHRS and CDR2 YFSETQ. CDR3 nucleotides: TGCGCCAGCAGCTTGGTAGGGGCGGATGAAAAACTGTTTTTT. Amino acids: CASSLVGADEKLFF. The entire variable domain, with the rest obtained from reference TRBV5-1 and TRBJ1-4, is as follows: KAGVTQTPRYLIKTRGQQVTLSCSPISGHRSVSWYQQTPGQGLQFLFEYFSETQRNKGNFPGRFSGRQFSNSRSEMNVSTLELGDSALYLCASSLVGADEKLFFGSGTQLSVL.

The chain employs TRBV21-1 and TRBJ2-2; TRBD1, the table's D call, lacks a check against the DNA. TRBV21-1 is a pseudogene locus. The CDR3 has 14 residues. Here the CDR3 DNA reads TGTGCCAGCAGTAAACAGGGGGACACCGGGGAGCTGTTTTTT. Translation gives CASSKQGDTGELFF.

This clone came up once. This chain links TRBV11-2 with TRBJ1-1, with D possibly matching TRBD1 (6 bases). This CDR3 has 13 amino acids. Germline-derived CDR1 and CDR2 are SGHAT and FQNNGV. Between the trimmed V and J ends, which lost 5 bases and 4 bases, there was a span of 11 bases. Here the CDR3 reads CASSKGGVTEAFF. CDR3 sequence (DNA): TGTGCCAGCAGCAAAGGGGGAGTCACTGAAGCTTTCTTT.

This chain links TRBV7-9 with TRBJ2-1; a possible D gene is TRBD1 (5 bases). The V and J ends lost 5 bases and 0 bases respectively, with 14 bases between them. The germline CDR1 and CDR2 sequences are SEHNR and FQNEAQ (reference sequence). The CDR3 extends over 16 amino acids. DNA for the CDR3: TGTGCCAGCAGCCTGAGACAGATCGGCTCCTACAATGAGCAGTTCTTC. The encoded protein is CASSLRQIGSYNEQFF.